The next 25 T cell receptor beta chains were all read from a single sample in a study of T-cell reconstitution after alpha-beta-depleted transplantation in children. Unique molecular identifiers featured in how the TCRbeta library was prepared. TCRdb independently ran MiXCR on the PCR reads; one entry per CDR3 protein. The repertoire consists of some 590,000 distinct CDR3 sequences, with roughly a tenth occurring once and the leading ten covering about 4%. Sequencing used PBMCs from the stem cell graft donor, obtained from the stem cell graft. Source of these receptors: a human donor who donated a stem cell graft to a child with acute myeloid leukemia.

This clonotype was found many times. This sequence joins TRBV15 and TRBJ2-5, with D unresolved. Per the germline V gene, CDR1 is LNHNV and CDR2 is YYDKDF (reference sequence). V was cut by 0 bases and J by 5 bases, with 7 bases left in between. The length of the CDR3 is 13 residues. The CDR3 here is CATSRDQGETQYF. CDR3 DNA: TGTGCCACCAGCAGAGATCAAGGGGAGACCCAGTACTTC.

Many counts were recorded for this clonotype. The gene calls are TRBV5-1 and TRBJ2-1; the D gene is possibly TRBD2 (5 bases). The V end was cut by 7 bases, the J end by 9 bases, with 11 bases between. CDR1 and CDR2 from the germline V gene are SGHRS and YFSETQ. This CDR3 region has 11 residues. The CDR3 DNA reads as TGCGCCAGCTTTAGAGAGGGTGAGCAGTTCTTC. The encoded protein is CASFREGEQFF.

The chain links TRBV5-1 to TRBJ2-3; tentatively, D is TRBD2 (5 bases). CDR1 and CDR2 from the germline V gene are SGHRS and YFSETQ. V was pared by 4 bases and J by 0 bases, with 15 bases between. The CDR3 is 16 residues long. DNA for the CDR3: TGCGCCAGCAGCCCCCGGGGAGCGGTTAGCACAGATACGCAGTATTTT. It specifies CASSPRGAVSTDTQYF.

This clonotype came up many times. For the CDR3, the DNA is TGCAGTGCTATTACTAGCGGCTACAATGAGCAGTTCTTC. Encoded protein: CSAITSGYNEQFF. The chain is built from TRBV20-1 and TRBJ2-1; 8 bases are a match to TRBD2. The length of the CDR3 is 13 residues. In germline, CDR1 is DFQATT, CDR2 SNEGSKA (reference sequence). V trimming: 4 bases; J trimming: 3 bases; junction bases outside the gene matches: 2.

This clonotype was counted at least ten times. This rearrangement joins TRBV4-3 to TRBJ1-5; 7 positions match TRBD1. There are 15 residues in the CDR3. Germline trimming cut 4 bases from V and 4 bases from J; bases unmatched to any gene: 7. CDR1 and CDR2 (germline): LGHNA, YSLEER. The CDR3 here is CASSLNWDSNQPQHF. The DNA for the CDR3 is TGCGCCAGCAGCCTAAACTGGGACAGTAATCAGCCCCAGCATTTT.

This sequence joins TRBV7-9 and TRBJ1-3; D ambiguous. Germline values: CDR1 SEHNR, CDR2 FQNEAQ (reference sequence). CDR3 length: 14 amino acids. Trimming removed 7 bases from V and 7 bases from J, with 17 bases in between. For the CDR3, the DNA is TGTGCCAGCACCCCCCTGGAGAACACGAACACCATATATTTT. It specifies CASTPLENTNTIYF.

The sample holds a few counts of this clonotype. V gene TRBV7-3 combines with J gene TRBJ2-6; D unresolved. CDR1 is SGHTA, CDR2 FQGTGA, per germline. The length of the CDR3 is 16 residues. Trimming removed 1 base at V and 0 bases at J, with 7 bases between. Here the CDR3 reads CASSLNSVSGANVLTF. CDR3 nucleotides: TGTGCCAGCAGCTTAAACTCGGTCTCTGGGGCCAACGTCCTGACTTTC.

The rearrangement links TRBV12-3 or TRBV12-4 to TRBJ1-4; the match to TRBD1 covers 7 bases. V lost 6 bases and J lost 6; bases outside the gene matches: 10. This CDR3 contains 15 residues. In nucleotides, the CDR3 is TGTGCCAGCAGGGGGGACAGCTTCTTTGATGAAAAACTGTTTTTT. Protein: CASRGDSFFDEKLFF.

The rearrangement links TRBV12-3 or TRBV12-4 to TRBJ2-7, with 8 bases fitting TRBD2. The CDR3 spans 18 residues. With V trimmed by 7 bases and J by 4 bases, 21 bases remained unmatched. The CDR3 coding sequence is TGTGCCAGCACCACATCAGCGGGGGACTTCAAAACTAGATACGAGCAGTACTTC. Translated, it gives CASTTSAGDFKTRYEQYF.

This clonotype was seen a few times. This chain connects TRBV7-2 to TRBJ2-3, with unresolved D. V lost 3 bases and J 1 base, leaving 11 bases between the germline ends. This CDR3 spans 15 amino acids. Germline values: CDR1 SGHTA, CDR2 FQGNSA. CDR3 DNA sequence: TGTGCCAGCAGCTTTGGAGAAAAGGGCACAGATACGCAGTATTTT. It specifies CASSFGEKGTDTQYF. Full variable domain (rest looked up from reference TRBV7-2 and TRBJ2-3): GAGVSQSPSNKVTEKGKDVELRCDPISGHTALYWYRQSLGQGLEFLIYFQGNSAPDKSGLPSDRFSAERTGGSVSTLTIQRTQQEDSAVYLCASSFGEKGTDTQYFGPGTRLTVL.

This clonotype was detected once. The chain combines TRBV30 with TRBJ2-3; 7 positions agree with TRBD2. In germline, CDR1 is GTSNPN, CDR2 SVGIG (reference sequence). The CDR3 contains 14 residues. With 0 bases clipped from V and 8 bases from J, the junction kept 8 bases outside the gene matches. The CDR3 is CAWSVAGNRSTQYF. CDR3 in DNA: TGTGCCTGGAGTGTAGCGGGAAATAGGAGTACGCAGTATTTT.

The CDR3 sequence is CSVEGWGPGTSGPRSYNEQFF. The CDR3 nucleotides read TGCAGCGTTGAAGGGTGGGGCCCCGGGACTAGCGGGCCCCGCTCCTACAATGAGCAGTTCTTC. The gene calls are TRBV29-1 and TRBJ2-1, with 12 bases fitting TRBD2. V shed 1 base, J shed 0 bases, and the junction held 16 bases outside the gene matches. CDR3 size: 21 residues. Germline lookup yields CDR1 SQVTM and CDR2 ANQGSEA.

This clonotype was counted between two and nine times. The V call is TRBV29-1, the J call TRBJ2-1; D gene ambiguous. The V gene's germline CDR1 is SQVTM and CDR2 ANQGSEA. Trimming stripped 3 bases from V and 3 bases from J, with 9 bases between. The CDR3 loop spans 13 amino acids. The DNA for the CDR3 is TGCAGCGTTGATAGGACCCACTACAATGAGCAGTTCTTC. Translating it yields CSVDRTHYNEQFF.

This clonotype was counted many times. The chain links TRBV2 to TRBJ2-1; 8 positions agree with TRBD2. J was trimmed by 4 bases and V by 3 bases; bases with no gene match: 8. This CDR3 spans 16 amino acids. CDR1 is SNHLY, CDR2 FYNNEI, per germline. The DNA for the CDR3 is TGTGCCAGCAGTGAGTTTCCTAGCGGGTATTACAATGAGCAGTTCTTC. It codes for CASSEFPSGYYNEQFF.

The chain recombines TRBV18 with TRBJ2-1; 7 bases map to TRBD2. V was clipped by 1 base and J by 3 bases; unmatched bases: 6. The CDR3 totals 16 residues. The germline V gene encodes CDR1 KGHSH and CDR2 LQKENI. The CDR3 here is CASSPLPGRVYNEQFF. DNA for the CDR3: TGTGCCAGCTCACCACTCCCGGGGAGGGTCTACAATGAGCAGTTCTTC.

This clonotype has at least ten counts. The rearrangement links TRBV29-1 to TRBJ2-3; TRBD2 agrees at 8 bases. CDR3 length equals 13 residues. From germline, CDR1 is SQVTM and CDR2 ANQGSEA. The CDR3 DNA reads TGCAGTGCGGGGGGTCGTGCGGCAGATACGCAGTATTTT. Translation gives CSAGGRAADTQYF.

The V call is TRBV20-1, the J call TRBJ2-2; D uncertain. V was trimmed by 4 bases and J by 7 bases, leaving 16 bases between them. In germline, CDR1 is DFQATT, CDR2 SNEGSKA (reference sequence). The CDR3 contains 14 residues. The CDR3 here is CSATSRSWGGELFF. The CDR3 bases are TGCAGTGCTACGTCCCGTTCCTGGGGCGGGGAGCTGTTTTTT.

This clonotype was detected ten times or more. The chain is built from TRBV20-1 and TRBJ2-2; perhaps TRBD2 as D (6 bases). The V gene's germline CDR1 is DFQATT and CDR2 SNEGSKA (reference sequence). This CDR3 is 15 amino acids long. V was trimmed by 3 bases and J by 0 bases, leaving 11 bases between them. The CDR3 nucleotides are TGCAGTGCTAGCGTGGTAGCGGCGAACACCGGGGAGCTGTTTTTT. Its translation is CSASVVAANTGELFF.

This clonotype was seen at least ten times. The chain has TRBV12-3 or TRBV12-4 and TRBJ2-7, with D perhaps assigned TRBD1 or TRBD2 (5 bases each). The CDR3 has 13 amino acids. V was trimmed by 6 bases and J by 5 bases, leaving 14 bases between them. The CDR3 DNA reads as TGTGCCAGCAGCTCAACGGGGCAGAACGAGCAGTACTTC. Its protein product is CASSSTGQNEQYF.

The V and J genes are TRBV7-9 and TRBJ2-5, with 8 nucleotides matching TRBD1. CDR1 SEHNR and CDR2 FQNEAQ come from the germline V gene (reference sequence). V dropped 8 bases and J dropped 4; count of bases not matched to a gene: 9. The CDR3 is made up of 14 amino acids. The CDR3 nucleotides read TGTGCCAGCCTTTGGACAGGGACAGGAGAGACCCAGTACTTC. This translates into CASLWTGTGETQYF. Drawing the rest from reference TRBV7-9 and TRBJ2-5, the complete variable domain is DTGVSQNPRHKITKRGQNVTFRCDPISEHNRLYWYRQTLGQGPEFLTYFQNEAQLEKSRLLSDRFSAERPKGSFSTLEIQRTEQGDSAMYLCASLWTGTGETQYFGPGTRLLVL.

The genes are TRBV6-5 and TRBJ2-7, with 7 bases matching TRBD1. With 4 bases clipped from V and 5 bases from J, the junction kept 8 bases outside the gene matches. The CDR3 runs 14 residues. The germline V gene has CDR1 MNHEY and CDR2 SVGAGI. The CDR3 nucleotides are TGTGCCAGCAGTTCCCGACAGGGAAAGGACGAGCAGTACTTC. Translated: CASSSRQGKDEQYF.

This clonotype was counted only a few times. V is TRBV7-2 and J is TRBJ2-7; the match to TRBD1 covers 10 bases. The CDR3 runs to 16 residues. J was trimmed by 6 bases and V by 1 base; bases with no gene match: 9. The germline CDR1 and CDR2 sequences are SGHTA and FQGNSA. CDR3 region: CASSLGGTGDFREQYF. The CDR3 DNA is TGTGCCAGCAGCTTAGGGGGGACAGGGGATTTTCGCGAGCAGTACTTC.

This clonotype was recorded many times. This chain links TRBV4-3 with TRBJ1-3; maybe TRBD1 (5 bases). Germline CDR1 reads LGHNA; CDR2 reads YSLEER. The CDR3 contains 16 residues. Trimming shortened V by 1 base and J by 7 bases, and 17 bases separated the two germline ends. CDR3 loop: CASSQGQPRGWNTIYF. As DNA, the CDR3 is TGCGCCAGCAGCCAAGGACAGCCTCGGGGTTGGAACACCATATATTTT.

Ten or more counts support this clonotype. The chain has TRBV29-1 and TRBJ1-2; 7 nucleotides agree with TRBD1. The CDR3 consists of 12 residues. Germline CDR1 is SQVTM and CDR2 is ANQGSEA. Losses at the gene ends were 5 bases for V and 5 bases for J; bases not matched to a gene: 5. CDR3 region: CSVHDREYGYTF. Written as DNA, the CDR3 is TGCAGCGTTCATGACAGGGAGTATGGCTACACCTTC.

This clonotype has a count of ten or more. The V and J genes are TRBV7-8 and TRBJ1-3, with D tentatively TRBD1 (5 bases). Looked up from germline, CDR1 is SGHVS and CDR2 is FQNEAQ. Trimming took off 5 bases at V and 0 bases at J, with 11 bases between the two ends. The CDR3 has 15 residues. CDR3 protein: CASSPGRDSGNTIYF. The CDR3 nucleotides are TGTGCCAGCAGCCCCGGCAGGGACTCTGGAAACACCATATATTTT.